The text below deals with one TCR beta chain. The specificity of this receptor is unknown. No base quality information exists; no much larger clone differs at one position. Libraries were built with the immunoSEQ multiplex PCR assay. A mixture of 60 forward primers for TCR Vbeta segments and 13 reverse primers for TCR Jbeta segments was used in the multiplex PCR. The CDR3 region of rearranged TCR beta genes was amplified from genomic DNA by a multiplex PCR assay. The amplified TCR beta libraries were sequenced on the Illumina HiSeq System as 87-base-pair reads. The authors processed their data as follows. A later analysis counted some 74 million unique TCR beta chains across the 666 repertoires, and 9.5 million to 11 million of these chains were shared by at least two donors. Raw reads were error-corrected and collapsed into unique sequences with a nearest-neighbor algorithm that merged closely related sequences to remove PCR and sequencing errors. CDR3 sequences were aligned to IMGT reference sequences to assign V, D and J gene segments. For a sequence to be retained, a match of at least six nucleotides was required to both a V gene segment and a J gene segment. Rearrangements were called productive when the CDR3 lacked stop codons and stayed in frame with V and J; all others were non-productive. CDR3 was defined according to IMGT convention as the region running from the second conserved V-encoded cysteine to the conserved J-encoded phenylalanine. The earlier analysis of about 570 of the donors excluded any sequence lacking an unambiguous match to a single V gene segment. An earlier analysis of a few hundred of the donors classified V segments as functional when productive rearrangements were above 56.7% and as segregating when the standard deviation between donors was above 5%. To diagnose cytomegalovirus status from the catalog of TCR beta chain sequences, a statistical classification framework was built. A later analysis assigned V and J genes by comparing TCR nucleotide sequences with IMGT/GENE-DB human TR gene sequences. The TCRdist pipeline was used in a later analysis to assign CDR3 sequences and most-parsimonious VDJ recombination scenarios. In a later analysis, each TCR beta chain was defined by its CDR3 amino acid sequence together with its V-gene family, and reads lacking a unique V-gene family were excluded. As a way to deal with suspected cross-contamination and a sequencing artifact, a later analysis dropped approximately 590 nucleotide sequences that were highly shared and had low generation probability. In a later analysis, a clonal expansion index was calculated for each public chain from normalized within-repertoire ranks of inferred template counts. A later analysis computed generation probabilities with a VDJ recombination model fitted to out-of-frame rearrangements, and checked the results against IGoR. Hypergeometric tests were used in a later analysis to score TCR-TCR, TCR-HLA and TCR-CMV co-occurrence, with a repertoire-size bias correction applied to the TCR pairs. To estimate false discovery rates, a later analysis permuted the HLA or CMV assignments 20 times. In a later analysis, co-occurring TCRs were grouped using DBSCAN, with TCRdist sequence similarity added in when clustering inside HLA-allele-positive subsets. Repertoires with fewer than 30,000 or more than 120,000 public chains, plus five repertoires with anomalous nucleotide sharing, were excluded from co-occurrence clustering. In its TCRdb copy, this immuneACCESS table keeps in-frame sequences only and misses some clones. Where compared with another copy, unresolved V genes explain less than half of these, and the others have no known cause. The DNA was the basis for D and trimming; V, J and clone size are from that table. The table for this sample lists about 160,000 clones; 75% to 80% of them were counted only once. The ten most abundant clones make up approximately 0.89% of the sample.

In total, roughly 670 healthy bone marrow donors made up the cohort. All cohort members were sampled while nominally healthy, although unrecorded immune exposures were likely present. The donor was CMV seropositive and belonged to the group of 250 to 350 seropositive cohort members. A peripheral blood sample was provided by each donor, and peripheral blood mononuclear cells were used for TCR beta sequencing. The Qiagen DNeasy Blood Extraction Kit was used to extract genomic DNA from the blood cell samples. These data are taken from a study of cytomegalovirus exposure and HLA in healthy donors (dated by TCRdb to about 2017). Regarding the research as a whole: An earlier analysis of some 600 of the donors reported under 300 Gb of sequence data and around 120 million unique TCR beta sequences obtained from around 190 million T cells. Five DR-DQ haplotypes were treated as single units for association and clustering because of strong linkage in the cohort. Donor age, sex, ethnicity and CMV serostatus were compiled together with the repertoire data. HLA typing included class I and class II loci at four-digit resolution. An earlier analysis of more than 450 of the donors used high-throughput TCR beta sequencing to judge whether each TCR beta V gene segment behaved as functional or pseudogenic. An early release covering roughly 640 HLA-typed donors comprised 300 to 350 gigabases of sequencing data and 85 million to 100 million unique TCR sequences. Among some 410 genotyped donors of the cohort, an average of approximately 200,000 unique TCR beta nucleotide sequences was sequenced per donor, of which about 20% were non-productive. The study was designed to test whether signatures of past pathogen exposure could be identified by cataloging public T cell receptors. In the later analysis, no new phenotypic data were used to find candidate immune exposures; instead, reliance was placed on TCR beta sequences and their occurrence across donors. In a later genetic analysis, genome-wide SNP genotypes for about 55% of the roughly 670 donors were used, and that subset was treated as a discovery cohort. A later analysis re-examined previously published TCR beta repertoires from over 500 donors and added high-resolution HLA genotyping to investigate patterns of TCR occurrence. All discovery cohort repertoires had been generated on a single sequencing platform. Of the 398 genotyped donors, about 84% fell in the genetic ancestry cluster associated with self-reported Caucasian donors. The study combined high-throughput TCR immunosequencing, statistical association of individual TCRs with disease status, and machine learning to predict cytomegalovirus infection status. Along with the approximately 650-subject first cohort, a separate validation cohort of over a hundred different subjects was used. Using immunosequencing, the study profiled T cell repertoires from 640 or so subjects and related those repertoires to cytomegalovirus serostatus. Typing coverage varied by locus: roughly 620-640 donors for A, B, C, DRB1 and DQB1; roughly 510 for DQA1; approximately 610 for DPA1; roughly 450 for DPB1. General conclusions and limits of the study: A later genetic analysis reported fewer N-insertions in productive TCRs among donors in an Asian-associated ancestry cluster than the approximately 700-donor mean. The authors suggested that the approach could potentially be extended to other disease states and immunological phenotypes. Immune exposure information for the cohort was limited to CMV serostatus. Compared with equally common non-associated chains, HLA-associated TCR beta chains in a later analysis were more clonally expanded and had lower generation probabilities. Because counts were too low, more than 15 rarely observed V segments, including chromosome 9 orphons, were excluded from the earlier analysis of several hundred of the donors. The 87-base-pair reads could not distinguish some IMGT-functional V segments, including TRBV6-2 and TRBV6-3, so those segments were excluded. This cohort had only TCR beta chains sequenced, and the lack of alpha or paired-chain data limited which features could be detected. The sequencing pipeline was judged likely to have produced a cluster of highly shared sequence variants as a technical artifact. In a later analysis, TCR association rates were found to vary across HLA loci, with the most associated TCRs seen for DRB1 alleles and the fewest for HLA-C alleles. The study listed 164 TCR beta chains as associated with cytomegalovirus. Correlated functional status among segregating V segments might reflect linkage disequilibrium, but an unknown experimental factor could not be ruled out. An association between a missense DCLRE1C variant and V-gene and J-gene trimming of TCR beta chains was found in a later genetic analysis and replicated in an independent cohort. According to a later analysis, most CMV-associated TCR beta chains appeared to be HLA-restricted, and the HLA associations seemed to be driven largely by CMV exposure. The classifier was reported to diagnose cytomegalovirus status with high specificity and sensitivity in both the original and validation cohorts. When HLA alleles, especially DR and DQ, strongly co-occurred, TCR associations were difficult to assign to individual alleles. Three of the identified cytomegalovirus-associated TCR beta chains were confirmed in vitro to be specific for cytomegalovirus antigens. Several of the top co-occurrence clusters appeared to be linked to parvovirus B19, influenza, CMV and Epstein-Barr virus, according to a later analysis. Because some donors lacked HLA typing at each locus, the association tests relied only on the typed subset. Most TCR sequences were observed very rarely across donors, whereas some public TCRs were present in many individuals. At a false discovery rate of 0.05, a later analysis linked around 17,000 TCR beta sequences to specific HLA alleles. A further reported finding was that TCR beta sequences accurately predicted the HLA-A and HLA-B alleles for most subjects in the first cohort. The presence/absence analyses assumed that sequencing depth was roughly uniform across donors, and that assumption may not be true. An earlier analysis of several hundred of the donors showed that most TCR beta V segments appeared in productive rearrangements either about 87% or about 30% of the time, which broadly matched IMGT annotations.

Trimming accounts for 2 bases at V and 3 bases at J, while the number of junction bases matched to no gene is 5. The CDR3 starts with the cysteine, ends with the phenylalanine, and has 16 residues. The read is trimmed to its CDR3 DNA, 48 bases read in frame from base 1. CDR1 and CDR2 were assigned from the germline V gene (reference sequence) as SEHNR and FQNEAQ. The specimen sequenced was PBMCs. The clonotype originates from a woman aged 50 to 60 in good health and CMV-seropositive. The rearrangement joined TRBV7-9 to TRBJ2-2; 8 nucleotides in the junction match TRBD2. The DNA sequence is TGTGCCAGCAGCTTACGCTCTAGCGGGTACACCGGGGAGCTGTTTTTT. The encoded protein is CASSLRSSGYTGELFF.